Shown below are 15 T cell receptor beta chains from a single sample sequenced in a study of T cell clones after liver transplantation. The table came from immunoSEQ multiplex PCR; TCRdb's copy has only in-frame clones and leaves some out. The table lists around 110,000 clones, roughly nine tenths of them singletons. The material sequenced was CD4+ T cells from blood, taken 12 months after liver transplant. The receptors originated from a human patient who received a liver transplant. The graft donor may account for some of the T cells.

The rearrangement joins TRBV9 to TRBJ2-3; D ambiguous. The J call is in doubt because the DNA end fits TRBJ1-5 better. CDR3 size: 16 residues. CDR1 SGDLS and CDR2 YYNGEE come from the germline V gene. The CDR3 here is CASSVEPRLAADTQHF. The CDR3 nucleotides are TGTGCCAGCAGCGTAGAGCCCCGTTTAGCCGCAGATACGCAGCATTTT.

The chain has TRBV30 and TRBJ2-3; D is unresolved. Germline V CDR1 and CDR2: GTSNPN, SVGIG (reference sequence). V was trimmed by 0 bases and J by 6 bases, leaving 4 bases between them. CDR3 length: 11 amino acids. Written as DNA, the CDR3 is TGTGCCTGGAGTGTAAGCGATACGCAGTATTTT. It is translated as CAWSVSDTQYF.

The chain links TRBV11-3 to TRBJ2-1; D ambiguous. Germline CDR1 is SGHNT and CDR2 is YENEEA. This CDR3 spans 12 amino acids. With 2 bases removed from V and 5 bases from J, the gap between germline ends came to 4 bases. CDR3 sequence reads: CASSLLDNEQFF. CDR3 coding DNA: TGTGCCAGCAGCTTACTAGACAATGAGCAGTTCTTC.

The chain carries TRBV19 and TRBJ1-2; 7 positions match TRBD1. Germline CDR1 LNHDA, CDR2 SQIVND (reference sequence). This CDR3 spans 16 amino acids. J was trimmed by 2 bases and V by 3 bases; bases with no gene match: 9. CDR3 amino acids: CASSMGPDRLNYGYTF. CDR3 sequence (DNA): TGTGCCAGTAGTATGGGGCCGGACAGGCTGAACTATGGCTACACCTTC.

The gene calls are TRBV7-2 and TRBJ2-5, with TRBD2 identical over 10 bases. CDR3 length: 19 amino acids. Germline loops: CDR1 SGHTA, CDR2 FQGNSA. V dropped 1 base and J dropped 5; count of bases not matched to a gene: 16. For the CDR3, the DNA is TGTGCCAGCAGCTTAGAAGGGCTTGGCAGCGGGAGGGCCCGGGAGACCCAGTACTTC. The encoded protein is CASSLEGLGSGRARETQYF.

This chain joins TRBV7-2 and TRBJ1-4, with 7 bases aligning to TRBD1. J gave up 0 bases and V 3 bases, and 4 bases lay outside the gene matches. This CDR3 contains 16 residues. The germline V gene encodes CDR1 SGHTA and CDR2 FQGNSA. The CDR3 loop is CASSLGQTATNEKLFF. As DNA, the CDR3 is TGTGCCAGCAGCTTGGGACAGACTGCAACTAATGAAAAACTGTTTTTT.

The chain carries TRBV6-1 and TRBJ2-2; possibly TRBD2 for D (5 bases). This CDR3 is 19 amino acids long. V lost 0 bases to trimming and J lost 6 bases, with 23 bases between them. Germline-derived CDR1 and CDR2 are MNHNS and SASEGT. DNA for the CDR3: TGTGCCAGCAGTGAAGCGGTTGAGGGCAGCCGTGTTAGGGCCGGGGAGCTGTTTTTT. This sequence encodes CASSEAVEGSRVRAGELFF.

The chain recombines TRBV10-1 with TRBJ1-1; 7 nucleotides agree with TRBD1. The ends lost 6 bases at V and 6 bases at J; junction bases unmatched: 7. The V gene's germline CDR1 is WNHNN and CDR2 SYGVQD (reference sequence). The CDR3 sequence is 13 residues long. CDR3 loop: CASSRDSGSEAFF. CDR3 nucleotide sequence: TGCGCCAGCAGCCGGGACAGTGGTTCTGAAGCTTTCTTT.

The chain employs TRBV7-8 and TRBJ2-2, with 9 bases matching TRBD2. The germline V gene encodes CDR1 SGHVS and CDR2 FQNEAQ. CDR3 length equals 16 residues. With 1 base clipped from V and 7 bases from J, the junction kept 7 bases outside the gene matches. CDR3 residues: CASSLESQREVGELFF. As DNA, the CDR3 is TGTGCCAGCAGCTTAGAATCTCAGCGGGAGGTCGGGGAGCTGTTTTTT.

This clone occurred once. The J gene is TRBJ2-5, the V gene TRBV7-2, with 7 nucleotides matching TRBD2. Germline V gene lookup returns CDR1 SGHTA and CDR2 FQGNSA. The CDR3 extends over 15 amino acids. V gave up 0 bases and J gave up 0 bases; unmatched junction bases: 1. CDR3 coding DNA: TGTGCCAGCAGCTTAGCCGGGACTAACCAAGAGACCCAGTACTTC. It specifies CASSLAGTNQETQYF.

V is TRBV7-9 and J is TRBJ1-2; D is uncertain. Germline lookup yields CDR1 SEHNR and CDR2 FQNEAQ (reference sequence). The CDR3 contains 14 residues. V was shortened by 5 bases and J by 4 bases, with 14 bases between the two germline ends. The CDR3 DNA is TGTGCCAGCAGCCCGCGAGGTATGAGCTATGGCTACACCTTC. It translates to CASSPRGMSYGYTF. Variable domain in full (rest from reference TRBV7-9 and TRBJ1-2): DTGVSQNPRHKITKRGQNVTFRCDPISEHNRLYWYRQTLGQGPEFLTYFQNEAQLEKSRLLSDRFSAERPKGSFSTLEIQRTEQGDSAMYLCASSPRGMSYGYTFGSGTRLTVV.

CDR3 nucleotides: TGTGCCAGCAGCATCGACGGTAGCAATCAGCCCCAGCATTTT. This encodes CASSIDGSNQPQHF. This chain uses TRBV7-8 with TRBJ1-5; D unresolved. The CDR3 runs to 14 residues. V was shortened by 5 bases and J by 0 bases, with 8 bases between the two germline ends. CDR1 is SGHVS, CDR2 FQNEAQ, per germline.

The V call is TRBV7-9, the J call TRBJ2-1; no definite D call. Germline values: CDR1 SEHNR, CDR2 FQNEAQ (reference sequence). There are 13 residues in the CDR3. V was clipped by 3 bases and J by 2 bases, with 5 bases between them. The CDR3 coding sequence is TGTGCCAGCAGCTTGGGCACCTACAATGAGCAGTTCTTC. It codes for CASSLGTYNEQFF.

The chain recombines TRBV2 with TRBJ2-5; the match to TRBD2 covers 8 bases. V was clipped by 8 bases and J by 2 bases; unmatched bases: 13. There are 16 residues in the CDR3. Germline V gene data show CDR1 as SNHLY and CDR2 as FYNNEI. CDR3 nucleotides: TGTGCCAGCCGTCCTGCCACTAGCGGACATCAAGAGACCCAGTACTTC. Encoded protein: CASRPATSGHQETQYF. Full variable domain (missing parts from reference TRBV2 and TRBJ2-5): EPEVTQTPSHQVTQMGQEVILRCVPISNHLYFYWYRQILGQKVEFLVSFYNNEISEKSEIFDDQFSVERPDGSNFTLKIRSTKLEDSAMYFCASRPATSGHQETQYFGPGTRLLVL.

The J gene is TRBJ1-2, the V gene TRBV5-1, with 9 bases aligning to TRBD1. Germline lookup yields CDR1 SGHRS and CDR2 YFSETQ. The length of the CDR3 is 14 residues. V lost 0 bases and J lost 6; bases outside the gene matches: 3. Here the CDR3 DNA reads TGCGCCAGCAGCTTGGCCGGGACAGGGAATGGCTACACCTTC. The encoded protein is CASSLAGTGNGYTF.